This is a list of T cell receptor beta chains from one sample in a study of T cells after yellow fever vaccination. TCRdb re-derived calls from the 5' RACE reads in MiXCR, one entry per CDR3 protein. The repertoire holds nearly 30,000 distinct CDR3 sequences, with 5% as singletons. The sample here was CD8+ T cells sorted from PBMCs, taken 10 days after the yellow fever booster vaccination. These receptors all stem from a man aged 25-45 years who received the YFV17D yellow fever vaccine. CDR3s include the opening cysteine and the closing phenylalanine or tryptophan. Fields, in order: V gene, D gene, J gene, clone size, CDR3 protein, CDR3 DNA. The D gene is left open where the match is weak. Not every row has a clone size; where given, it reads once, few, many or a size class.

v_call: TRBV6-2/TRBV6-3; d_call: NA; j_call: TRBJ2-7; clone_size: many; cdr3_aa: CASTVSGQTRDEQYF; cdr3_nt: TGTGCCAGCACCGTATCGGGGCAGACAAGGGACGAGCAGTACTTC
v_call: TRBV7-8; d_call: NA; j_call: TRBJ2-1; clone_size: many; cdr3_aa: CASSLVARFAYNEQFF; cdr3_nt: TGTGCCAGCAGCTTAGTAGCCCGGTTTGCGTACAATGAGCAGTTCTTC
v_call: TRBV6-5; d_call: TRBD2; j_call: TRBJ2-1; clone_size: medium-sized; cdr3_aa: CASSLLAGVEKFDNEQFF; cdr3_nt: TGTGCCAGCAGCCTCCTAGCGGGAGTGGAAAAGTTCGACAATGAGCAGTTCTTC
v_call: TRBV19; d_call: TRBD2; j_call: TRBJ2-1; clone_size: many; cdr3_aa: CATARTSGSNEQFF; cdr3_nt: TGTGCCACCGCTAGGACTAGCGGGAGTAATGAGCAGTTCTTC
v_call: TRBV6-1; d_call: TRBD1; j_call: TRBJ2-6; clone_size: many; cdr3_aa: CASTAGQGAGANVLTF; cdr3_nt: TGTGCCAGCACTGCGGGACAGGGCGCTGGGGCCAACGTCCTGACTTTC
v_call: TRBV3-1; d_call: NA; j_call: TRBJ2-7; clone_size: many; cdr3_aa: CASSHRLDSTGEQYF; cdr3_nt: TGTGCCAGCAGCCATAGGTTGGACAGCACAGGCGAGCAGTACTTC
v_call: TRBV20-1; d_call: NA; j_call: TRBJ2-1; clone_size: many; cdr3_aa: CSARRGESEQFF; cdr3_nt: TGCAGTGCTAGGAGAGGCGAATCCGAGCAGTTCTTC
v_call: TRBV27; d_call: NA; j_call: TRBJ2-5; clone_size: many; cdr3_aa: CASSLVGGPLLQETQYF; cdr3_nt: TGTGCCAGCAGTTTAGTGGGAGGTCCCCTCTTACAAGAGACCCAGTACTTC
v_call: TRBV7-2; d_call: NA; j_call: TRBJ2-5; clone_size: many; cdr3_aa: CASSITGSSGETQYF; cdr3_nt: TGTGCCAGCAGCATTACGGGATCCTCGGGAGAGACCCAGTACTTC
v_call: TRBV7-2; d_call: TRBD1; j_call: TRBJ2-5; clone_size: many; cdr3_aa: CASSFPGGTGETQYF; cdr3_nt: TGTGCCAGCAGCTTCCCTGGGGGGACAGGCGAGACCCAGTACTTC
v_call: TRBV30; d_call: NA; j_call: TRBJ1-1; clone_size: many; cdr3_aa: CAWSVGPEAFF; cdr3_nt: TGTGCCTGGAGCGTCGGGCCTGAAGCTTTCTTT
v_call: TRBV6-2/TRBV6-3; d_call: TRBD2; j_call: TRBJ2-3; clone_size: NA; cdr3_aa: CASTSGLGIPDTQYF; cdr3_nt: TGTGCCAGCACCTCGGGACTAGGGATTCCAGATACGCAGTATTTT
v_call: TRBV6-6; d_call: NA; j_call: TRBJ2-1; clone_size: many; cdr3_aa: CASSYNEQFF; cdr3_nt: TGTGCCAGCAGTTATAATGAGCAGTTCTTC
v_call: TRBV15; d_call: NA; j_call: TRBJ2-7; clone_size: many; cdr3_aa: CATSSEYRSSYEQYF; cdr3_nt: TGTGCCACCAGCAGTGAGTACAGGAGCTCCTACGAGCAGTACTTC
v_call: TRBV15; d_call: TRBD2; j_call: TRBJ2-7; clone_size: many; cdr3_aa: CATSPYGGASYEQYF; cdr3_nt: TGTGCCACCAGCCCTTACGGGGGGGCTTCCTACGAGCAGTACTTC
v_call: TRBV28; d_call: TRBD2; j_call: TRBJ2-2; clone_size: many; cdr3_aa: CASSLLAGVIGELFF; cdr3_nt: TGTGCCAGCAGCCTACTAGCGGGAGTTATCGGGGAGCTGTTTTTT
v_call: TRBV5-1; d_call: TRBD2; j_call: TRBJ2-7; clone_size: many; cdr3_aa: CASSSPDAAGEYEQYF; cdr3_nt: TGCGCCAGCAGCTCCCCAGACGCGGCGGGAGAATACGAGCAGTACTTC
v_call: TRBV29-1; d_call: NA; j_call: TRBJ2-4; clone_size: many; cdr3_aa: CTENIQYF; cdr3_nt: TGCACTGAAAACATTCAGTACTTC
v_call: TRBV20-1; d_call: TRBD2; j_call: TRBJ2-7; clone_size: many; cdr3_aa: CSARDRLAESYEQYF; cdr3_nt: TGCAGTGCTAGAGATCGACTAGCAGAGTCCTACGAGCAGTACTTC
v_call: TRBV7-9; d_call: NA; j_call: TRBJ2-5; clone_size: many; cdr3_aa: CASSLVDGVETQYF; cdr3_nt: TGTGCCAGCAGCTTAGTTGACGGAGTGGAGACCCAGTACTTC
v_call: TRBV6-2/TRBV6-3; d_call: NA; j_call: TRBJ2-3; clone_size: many; cdr3_aa: CASSYWSQADTQYF; cdr3_nt: TGTGCCAGCAGTTATTGGAGTCAGGCAGATACGCAGTATTTT
v_call: TRBV27; d_call: TRBD2; j_call: TRBJ2-7; clone_size: many; cdr3_aa: CASSLWGGGGYEQYF; cdr3_nt: TGTGCCAGCAGTTTATGGGGGGGAGGAGGGTACGAGCAGTACTTC
v_call: TRBV4-3; d_call: TRBD1; j_call: TRBJ2-7; clone_size: many; cdr3_aa: CASSQAGTGVYEQYF; cdr3_nt: TGCGCCAGCAGCCAAGCCGGGACAGGAGTTTACGAGCAGTACTTC
v_call: TRBV12-3/TRBV12-4; d_call: NA; j_call: TRBJ2-1; clone_size: many; cdr3_aa: CASSSTGRTSSGDEQFF; cdr3_nt: TGTGCCAGCAGTTCCACCGGCCGCACTAGCAGTGGGGATGAGCAGTTCTTC
v_call: TRBV9; d_call: TRBD2; j_call: TRBJ2-1; clone_size: many; cdr3_aa: CASSALPGLAGGSEQFF; cdr3_nt: TGTGCCAGCAGCGCCCTCCCTGGACTAGCGGGAGGGAGTGAGCAGTTCTTC
v_call: TRBV19; d_call: NA; j_call: TRBJ2-1; clone_size: once; cdr3_aa: CASSIRGYRYNEQFF; cdr3_nt: TGTGCCAGTAGTATCCGGGGCTATCGTTACAATGAGCAGTTCTTC
v_call: TRBV12-3/TRBV12-4; d_call: NA; j_call: TRBJ2-7; clone_size: many; cdr3_aa: CASSSDHTTYEQYF; cdr3_nt: TGTGCCAGCAGCTCGGACCACACAACCTACGAGCAGTACTTC
v_call: TRBV20-1; d_call: NA; j_call: TRBJ2-5; clone_size: many; cdr3_aa: CSARTGQAQETQYF; cdr3_nt: TGCAGTGCTAGAACAGGGCAGGCCCAAGAGACCCAGTACTTC
v_call: TRBV27; d_call: NA; j_call: TRBJ1-1; clone_size: many; cdr3_aa: CASSISSGALEAFF; cdr3_nt: TGTGCCAGCAGTATCAGTTCCGGGGCCCTGGAAGCTTTCTTT
v_call: TRBV6-5; d_call: TRBD2; j_call: TRBJ2-3; clone_size: many; cdr3_aa: CASSFQLAGGSTDTQYF; cdr3_nt: TGTGCCAGCAGTTTCCAGCTAGCGGGAGGGAGCACAGATACGCAGTATTTT
v_call: TRBV30; d_call: NA; j_call: TRBJ2-1; clone_size: many; cdr3_aa: CAWSAVNEQFF; cdr3_nt: TGTGCCTGGAGTGCAGTAAATGAGCAGTTCTTC
v_call: TRBV19; d_call: NA; j_call: TRBJ1-1; clone_size: many; cdr3_aa: CASSIDRVGMNTEAFF; cdr3_nt: TGTGCCAGTAGTATAGATCGTGTGGGGATGAACACTGAAGCTTTCTTT
v_call: TRBV7-6; d_call: TRBD2; j_call: TRBJ2-1; clone_size: many; cdr3_aa: CASSLAPGTSGGDNEQFF; cdr3_nt: TGTGCCAGCAGCTTAGCGCCAGGGACTAGCGGGGGGGACAATGAGCAGTTCTTC
v_call: TRBV24-1; d_call: NA; j_call: TRBJ2-1; clone_size: many; cdr3_aa: CATGYRVQAFEQFF; cdr3_nt: TGTGCCACGGGGTACCGGGTCCAGGCGTTTGAGCAGTTCTTC
v_call: TRBV7-2; d_call: TRBD1; j_call: TRBJ1-1; clone_size: many; cdr3_aa: CASSLAVGQDSEAFF; cdr3_nt: TGTGCCAGCAGCTTAGCGGTGGGACAGGATTCTGAAGCTTTCTTT
v_call: TRBV4-3; d_call: NA; j_call: TRBJ1-4; clone_size: many; cdr3_aa: CASSQDYFWVGRAEEKLFF; cdr3_nt: TGCGCCAGCAGCCAAGATTACTTCTGGGTCGGCAGGGCGGAGGAAAAACTGTTTTTT
v_call: TRBV25-1; d_call: TRBD2; j_call: TRBJ2-1; clone_size: many; cdr3_aa: CASSEWTAGGSYNEQFF; cdr3_nt: TGTGCCAGCAGTGAATGGACGGCGGGAGGCTCCTACAATGAGCAGTTCTTC
v_call: TRBV20-1; d_call: NA; j_call: TRBJ2-2; clone_size: many; cdr3_aa: CSARDLVGPGELFF; cdr3_nt: TGCAGTGCTAGAGATCTTGTAGGTCCCGGGGAGCTGTTTTTT
v_call: TRBV9; d_call: NA; j_call: TRBJ2-2; clone_size: many; cdr3_aa: CASTKRPGEVSNTGELFF; cdr3_nt: TGTGCCAGCACCAAACGACCCGGGGAGGTATCGAACACCGGGGAGCTGTTTTTT
v_call: TRBV12-3/TRBV12-4; d_call: TRBD2; j_call: TRBJ2-5; clone_size: many; cdr3_aa: CASSSLLAVMGGETQYF; cdr3_nt: TGTGCCAGCAGTTCCTTACTAGCGGTCATGGGCGGGGAGACCCAGTACTTC
v_call: TRBV20-1; d_call: NA; j_call: TRBJ2-3; clone_size: many; cdr3_aa: CSASGTLLGDTQYF; cdr3_nt: TGCAGTGCTAGCGGGACGCTGCTGGGGGATACGCAGTATTTT
v_call: TRBV4-3; d_call: TRBD2; j_call: TRBJ2-1; clone_size: many; cdr3_aa: CASSSELVAGSEQFF; cdr3_nt: TGCGCCAGCAGCTCAGAGTTGGTAGCGGGAAGTGAGCAGTTCTTC
v_call: TRBV10-3; d_call: TRBD2; j_call: TRBJ2-1; clone_size: many; cdr3_aa: CAISEIYSGRAHNEQFF; cdr3_nt: TGTGCCATCAGTGAGATATATAGCGGGAGGGCCCACAATGAGCAGTTCTTC
v_call: TRBV9; d_call: TRBD2; j_call: TRBJ2-1; clone_size: many; cdr3_aa: CASSGEGGGYSDNEQFF; cdr3_nt: TGTGCCAGCAGCGGGGAGGGAGGTGGTTATTCAGACAATGAGCAGTTCTTC
v_call: TRBV6-1; d_call: NA; j_call: TRBJ1-1; clone_size: many; cdr3_aa: CASSEARAGEAFF; cdr3_nt: TGTGCCAGCAGTGAAGCGCGGGCAGGGGAAGCTTTCTTT
v_call: TRBV20-1; d_call: TRBD2; j_call: TRBJ2-1; clone_size: many; cdr3_aa: CSARDLREPEYNEQFF; cdr3_nt: TGCAGTGCTAGAGATTTGCGGGAGCCGGAGTACAATGAGCAGTTCTTC
v_call: TRBV12-3/TRBV12-4; d_call: TRBD1; j_call: TRBJ1-6; clone_size: many; cdr3_aa: CASSLEAGTENSPLHF; cdr3_nt: TGTGCCAGCAGTCTGGAGGCCGGGACAGAGAATTCACCCCTCCACTTT
v_call: TRBV25-1; d_call: NA; j_call: TRBJ1-1; clone_size: few; cdr3_aa: CASSESDEAFF; cdr3_nt: TGTGCCAGCAGTGAATCCGACGAAGCTTTCTTT
v_call: TRBV29-1; d_call: NA; j_call: TRBJ2-7; clone_size: many; cdr3_aa: CSVEDVGYEQYF; cdr3_nt: TGCAGCGTTGAAGATGTCGGCTACGAGCAGTACTTC
v_call: TRBV11-2; d_call: NA; j_call: TRBJ1-2; clone_size: many; cdr3_aa: CASSSRQHYGYTF; cdr3_nt: TGTGCCAGCAGCTCTCGACAGCACTATGGCTACACCTTC
v_call: TRBV20-1; d_call: NA; j_call: TRBJ2-2; clone_size: many; cdr3_aa: CSATLGANTGELFF; cdr3_nt: TGCAGTGCTACCCTCGGGGCGAACACCGGGGAGCTGTTTTTT
v_call: TRBV6-5; d_call: NA; j_call: TRBJ1-5; clone_size: many; cdr3_aa: CASSSLGTLGDQPQHF; cdr3_nt: TGTGCCAGCAGTAGTCTCGGGACGCTTGGGGATCAGCCCCAGCATTTT
v_call: TRBV28; d_call: NA; j_call: TRBJ2-1; clone_size: many; cdr3_aa: CASSITGSSNEQFF; cdr3_nt: TGTGCCAGCAGTATAACCGGATCAAGTAATGAGCAGTTCTTC
v_call: TRBV12-3/TRBV12-4; d_call: NA; j_call: TRBJ1-1; clone_size: medium-sized; cdr3_aa: CASSSVGVLNTEAFF; cdr3_nt: TGTGCCAGCAGTTCGGTAGGCGTCTTGAACACTGAAGCTTTCTTT
v_call: TRBV21-1; d_call: NA; j_call: TRBJ2-3; clone_size: many; cdr3_aa: CASKGGASTDTQYF; cdr3_nt: TGTGCCAGCAAAGGGGGGGCTAGCACAGATACGCAGTATTTT
v_call: TRBV2; d_call: NA; j_call: TRBJ2-1; clone_size: many; cdr3_aa: CASSVGVSSYNEQFF; cdr3_nt: TGTGCCAGCAGTGTGGGCGTCAGCTCCTACAATGAGCAGTTCTTC